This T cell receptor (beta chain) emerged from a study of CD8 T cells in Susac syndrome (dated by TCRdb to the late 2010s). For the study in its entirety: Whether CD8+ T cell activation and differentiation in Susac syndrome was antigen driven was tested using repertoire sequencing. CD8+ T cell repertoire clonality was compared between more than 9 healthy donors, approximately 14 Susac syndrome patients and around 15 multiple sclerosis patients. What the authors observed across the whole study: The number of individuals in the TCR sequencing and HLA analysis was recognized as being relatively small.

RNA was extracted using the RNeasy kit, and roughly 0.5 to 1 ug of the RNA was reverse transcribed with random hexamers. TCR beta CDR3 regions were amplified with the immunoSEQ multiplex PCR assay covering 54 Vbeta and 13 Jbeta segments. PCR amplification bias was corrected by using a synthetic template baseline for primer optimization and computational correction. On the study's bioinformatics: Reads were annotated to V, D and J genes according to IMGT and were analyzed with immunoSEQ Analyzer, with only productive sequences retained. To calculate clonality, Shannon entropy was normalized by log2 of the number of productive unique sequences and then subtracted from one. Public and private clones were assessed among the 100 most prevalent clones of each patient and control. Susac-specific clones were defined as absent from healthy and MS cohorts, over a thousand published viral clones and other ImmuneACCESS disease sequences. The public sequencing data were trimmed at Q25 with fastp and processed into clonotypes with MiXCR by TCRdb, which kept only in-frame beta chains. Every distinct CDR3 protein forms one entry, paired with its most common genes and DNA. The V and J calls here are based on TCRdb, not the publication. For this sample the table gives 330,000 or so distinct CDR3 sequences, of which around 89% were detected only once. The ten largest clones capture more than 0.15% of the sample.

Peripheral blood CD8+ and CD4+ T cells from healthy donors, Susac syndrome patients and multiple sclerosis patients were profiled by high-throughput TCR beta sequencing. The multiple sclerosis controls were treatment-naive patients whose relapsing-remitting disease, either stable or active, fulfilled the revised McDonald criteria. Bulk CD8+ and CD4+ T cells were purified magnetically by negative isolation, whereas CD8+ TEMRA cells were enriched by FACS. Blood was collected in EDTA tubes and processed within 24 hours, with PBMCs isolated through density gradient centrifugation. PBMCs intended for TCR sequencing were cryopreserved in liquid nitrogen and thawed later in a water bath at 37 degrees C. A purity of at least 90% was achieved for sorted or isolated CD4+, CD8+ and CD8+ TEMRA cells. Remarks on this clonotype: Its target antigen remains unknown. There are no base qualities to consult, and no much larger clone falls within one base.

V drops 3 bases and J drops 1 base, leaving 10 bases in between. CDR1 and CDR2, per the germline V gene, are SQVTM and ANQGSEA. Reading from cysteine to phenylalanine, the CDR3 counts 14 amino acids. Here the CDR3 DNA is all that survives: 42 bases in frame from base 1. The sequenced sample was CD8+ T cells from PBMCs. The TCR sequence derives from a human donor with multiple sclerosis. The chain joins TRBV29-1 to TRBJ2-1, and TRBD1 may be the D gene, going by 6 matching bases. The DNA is TGCAGCGTTGATAGGACAGCATCCTACAATGAGCAGTTCTTC. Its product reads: CSVDRTASYNEQFF.